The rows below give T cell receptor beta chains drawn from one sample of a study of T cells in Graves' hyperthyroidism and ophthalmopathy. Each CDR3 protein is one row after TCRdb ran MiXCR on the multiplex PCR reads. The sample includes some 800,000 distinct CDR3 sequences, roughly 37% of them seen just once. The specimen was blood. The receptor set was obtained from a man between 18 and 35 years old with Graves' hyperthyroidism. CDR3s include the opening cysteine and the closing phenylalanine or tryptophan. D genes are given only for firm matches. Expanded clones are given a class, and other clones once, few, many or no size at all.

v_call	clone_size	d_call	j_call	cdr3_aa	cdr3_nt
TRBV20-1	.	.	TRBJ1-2	CSAREVEDDGFYGHTF	TGCAGTGCTAGAGAGGTCGAGGACGACGGCTTCTATGGCCACACCTTC
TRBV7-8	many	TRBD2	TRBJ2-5	CASSSRKRGQETQYF	TGTGCCAGCAGCTCGCGGAAGCGGGGCCAAGAGACCCAGTACTTC
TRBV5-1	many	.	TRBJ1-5	CASSLRGDSNQPQHF	TGCGCCAGCAGCTTGCGGGGGGATAGCAATCAGCCCCAGCATTTT
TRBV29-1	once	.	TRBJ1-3	CSVVRPLNTIYF	TGCAGCGTTGTAAGGCCGCTAAACACCATATATTTT
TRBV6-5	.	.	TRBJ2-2	CASTMSGGGTGELFF	TGTGCCAGCACCATGAGTGGGGGCGGCACCGGGGAGCTGTTTTTT
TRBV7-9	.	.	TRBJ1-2	CASSLFRLNYGYTF	TGTGCCAGCAGCTTATTTAGGTTAAACTATGGCTACACCTTC
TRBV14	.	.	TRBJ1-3	CASSHTTGGEDTIYF	TGTGCCAGCAGTCACACAACGGGGGGGGAAGACACCATATATTTT
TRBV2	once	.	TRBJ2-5	CASSEGGARTQYF	TGTGCCAGCAGTGAAGGGGGCGCACGGACCCAGTACTTC
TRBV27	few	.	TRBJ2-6	CASSPRAGRGANVLTF	TGTGCCAGCAGCCCCCGAGCAGGGCGCGGGGCCAACGTCCTGACTTTC
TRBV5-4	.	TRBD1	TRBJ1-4	CASSKTGESATNEKLFF	TGTGCCAGCAGCAAAACAGGGGAATCTGCAACTAATGAAAAACTGTTTTTT
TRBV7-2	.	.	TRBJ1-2	CASSPGVESNNYGYTF	TGTGCCAGCAGCCCCGGGGTGGAAAGCAACAACTATGGCTACACCTTC
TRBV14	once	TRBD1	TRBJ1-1	CVSSSGGEGTEAFF	TGTGTCAGCAGTTCAGGGGGTGAGGGAACTGAAGCTTTCTTT
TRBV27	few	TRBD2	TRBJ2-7	CASSIGLDYEQYF	TGTGCCAGCAGTATCGGACTAGACTACGAGCAGTACTTC
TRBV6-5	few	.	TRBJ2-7	CASSYLGWDEQYF	TGTGCCAGCAGTTACCTCGGCTGGGACGAGCAGTACTTC
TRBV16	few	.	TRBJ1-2	CASSQYDGYTF	TGTGCCAGCAGCCAATATGATGGCTACACCTTC